The 24 T cell receptor beta chains given below trace back to one sample, sequenced in a study of shared clonotypes between healthy human individuals. Libraries were prepared by immunoSEQ multiplex PCR; TCRdb keeps only in-frame clonotypes and omits some of them. The sample includes about a million clones, about 80% of them seen just once. Sequencing was performed on memory CD4+ T cells sorted from blood. Subset described: CD45RA-negative fraction. The receptors were sampled from a man younger than 35 in good health.

V gene TRBV2 combines with J gene TRBJ1-4, with D perhaps TRBD1 (6 bases). V lost 0 bases and J 8 bases, leaving 13 bases between the germline ends. CDR3 length: 15 residues. Looked up from germline, CDR1 is SNHLY and CDR2 is FYNNEI. CDR3 nucleotides: TGTGCCAGCAGTGAAGCAACACAGGGTGGCGAAAAACTGTTTTTT. As protein: CASSEATQGGEKLFF.

This clone was observed a few times. J is TRBJ1-6 and V is TRBV7-9; D gene ambiguous. Trimming left V 5 bases short and J 10 bases short, with 18 bases between. The germline CDR1 and CDR2 sequences are SEHNR and FQNEAQ (reference sequence). The CDR3 is made up of 15 amino acids. DNA for the CDR3: TGTGCCAGCAGCCCGGACGGGGTGAGAGGGTCACCCCTCCACTTT. Translation: CASSPDGVRGSPLHF.

This rearrangement joins TRBV6-5 to TRBJ1-2, with D possibly matching TRBD1 (5 bases). V lost 7 bases and J lost 8, with 20 bases in between. The CDR3 contains 14 residues. Per germline, CDR1 MNHEY and CDR2 SVGAGI. The CDR3 DNA follows: TGTGCCAGCAAATTCGGAGACAGTATGTGGGGCTACACCTTC. Its translation is CASKFGDSMWGYTF.

V and J are TRBV2 and TRBJ1-6; 7 bases are a match to TRBD1. Germline assignment: CDR1 SNHLY and CDR2 FYNNEI. The CDR3 extends over 15 amino acids. Trimming removed 10 bases from V and 0 bases from J; junction bases left unmatched: 6. In DNA, the CDR3 is TGTGCCACAAACCGGGACAGCTCCTATAATTCACCCCTCCACTTT. Translated, it gives CATNRDSSYNSPLHF. Looking up the rest from reference TRBV2 and TRBJ1-6 gives the full variable domain: EPEVTQTPSHQVTQMGQEVILRCVPISNHLYFYWYRQILGQKVEFLVSFYNNEISEKSEIFDDQFSVERPDGSNFTLKIRSTKLEDSAMYFCATNRDSSYNSPLHFGNGTRLTVT.

This sequence joins TRBV7-9 and TRBJ1-6, with D possibly being TRBD1 (5 bases). Germline V gene data show CDR1 as SEHNR and CDR2 as FQNEAQ (reference sequence). V was pared by 2 bases and J by 7 bases, with 12 bases between. The CDR3 totals 15 residues. In nucleotides, the CDR3 is TGTGCCAGCAGCTTATCCCGGGGGGGGAATTCACCCCTCCACTTT. Translating gives CASSLSRGGNSPLHF.

This chain connects TRBV6-5 to TRBJ1-1; no clear D. This CDR3 has 16 amino acids. The V end lost 0 bases, the J end lost 1 base, and 12 bases lay between the germline ends. The V gene's germline CDR1 is MNHEY and CDR2 SVGAGI. CDR3 region: CASSYSIGVPNTEAFF. CDR3 coding DNA: TGTGCCAGCAGTTACTCGATTGGGGTGCCGAACACTGAAGCTTTCTTT.

This chain joins TRBV5-4 and TRBJ1-6, with 9 bases matching TRBD1. The J segment lost 15 bases and the V segment lost 0 bases, leaving 1 base of the junction unmatched. The CDR3 contains 12 residues. Germline values: CDR1 SGHNT, CDR2 YYREEE (reference sequence). This CDR3 is CASSLGDRVLHF. The CDR3 region has the DNA TGTGCCAGCAGCTTGGGGGACAGGGTCCTCCACTTT.

In regard to this clone: A far larger clone differs by one base, so this is likely a read error. Other DNA sequences in the same sample also yield this CDR3. The chain is built from TRBV28 and TRBJ2-5; D may correspond to TRBD1 or TRBD2 (5 bases each). Germline V lookup: CDR1 MDHEN, CDR2 SYDVKM. Trimming removed 1 base from V and 1 base from J, with 10 bases in between. The CDR3 length is 15 residues. CDR3 sequence reads: CASSLLGVLQETQYF. Here the CDR3 DNA reads TGTGCCAGCAGTTTATTGGGGGTGCTCCAAGAGACCCAGTACTTC.

This rearrangement joins TRBV7-2 to TRBJ2-1, with 7 nucleotides matching TRBD2. This CDR3 contains 12 residues. Germline V gene sequence: CDR1 SGHTA, CDR2 FQGNSA. V lost 5 bases, J lost 15 bases, and 10 bases stayed unmatched. The CDR3 sequence: CASSLGGSASFF. The CDR3 DNA reads as TGTGCCAGCAGCCTGGGGGGGTCTGCTTCGTTCTTC. Based on the CDR3 plus reference TRBV7-2 and TRBJ2-1, the full variable domain is GAGVSQSPSNKVTEKGKDVELRCDPISGHTALYWYRQSLGQGLEFLIYFQGNSAPDKSGLPSDRFSAERTGGSVSTLTIQRTQQEDSAVYLCASSLGGSASFFGPGTRLTVL.

This clone was found a few times. This chain uses TRBV15 with TRBJ2-2, with 9 nucleotides matching TRBD1. CDR3 length equals 16 residues. The germline gives CDR1 LNHNV, CDR2 YYDKDF (reference sequence). V was clipped by 1 base and J by 5 bases; unmatched bases: 5. The CDR3 sequence: CATSRATGTGTGELFF. For the CDR3, the DNA is TGTGCCACCAGCAGAGCCACCGGGACAGGGACCGGGGAGCTGTTTTTT.

Comment on this clone: At the DNA level, this CDR3 is encoded by other sequences in the same sample as well. CDR3 sequence: CASSEAGQPQHF. The CDR3 DNA is TGTGCCAGCAGTGAAGCGGGACAGCCCCAGCATTTT. This chain connects TRBV6-1 to TRBJ1-5; D gene ambiguous. The length of the CDR3 is 12 residues. V was cut by 0 bases and J by 7 bases, with 4 bases left in between. The germline CDR1 and CDR2 sequences are MNHNS and SASEGT.

The table lists this clone with a few counts. The chain has TRBV27 and TRBJ1-2, with D possibly matching TRBD1 (5 bases). Trimming shortened V by 7 bases and J by 3 bases, and 15 bases separated the two germline ends. The CDR3 contains 14 residues. Germline V gives CDR1 MNHEY, CDR2 SMNVEV (reference sequence). The DNA for the CDR3 is TGTGCCAGCACCCTAGGGGCATCTTACTATGGCTACACCTTC. Its translation: CASTLGASYYGYTF.

This clone was picked up a small number of times. V usage is TRBV25-1 and J usage is TRBJ2-1; 8 bases match TRBD2. With 4 bases clipped from V and 5 bases from J, the junction kept 13 bases outside the gene matches. The CDR3 contains 17 residues. Germline assignment: CDR1 MGHDK and CDR2 SYGVNS. CDR3 DNA sequence: TGTGCCAGCAGTGCCTCAGTTCGGACAGCGGGAGACAATGAGCAGTTCTTC. Its translation: CASSASVRTAGDNEQFF.

The chain employs TRBV19 and TRBJ2-7; 10 bases fit TRBD1. CDR1 and CDR2 from the germline V gene are LNHDA and SQIVND (reference sequence). There are 15 residues in the CDR3. J lost 3 bases, V lost 7 bases, and 9 bases had no gene match. CDR3 loop: CASMNTGTGVYEQYF. The CDR3 DNA reads TGTGCCAGTATGAACACCGGGACAGGGGTCTACGAGCAGTACTTC.

This sequence joins TRBV6-1 and TRBJ2-5, with D possibly matching TRBD1 (5 bases). The CDR3 sequence is 14 residues long. The V gene lost 6 bases and the J gene lost 1 base, with 12 bases spanning the gap. The germline V gene encodes CDR1 MNHNS and CDR2 SASEGT. The CDR3 reads CASSPTAFQETQYF. CDR3 DNA: TGTGCCAGCAGCCCGACAGCTTTCCAAGAGACCCAGTACTTC.

This clone was detected a few times. This chain connects TRBV5-1 to TRBJ2-1; 10 bases match TRBD2. Germline V gene sequence: CDR1 SGHRS, CDR2 YFSETQ. This CDR3 has 15 residues. V shed 6 bases, J shed 7 bases, and the junction held 10 bases outside the gene matches. CDR3 sequence: CASTRAGGPRNEQFF. The CDR3 DNA follows: TGCGCCAGCACACGAGCGGGAGGGCCTCGAAATGAGCAGTTCTTC.

This chain links TRBV2 with TRBJ2-3; D possibly corresponds to TRBD2 (6 bases). Germline V lookup: CDR1 SNHLY, CDR2 FYNNEI. V lost 3 bases and J 0 bases, leaving 16 bases between the germline ends. The CDR3 covers 17 residues. The CDR3 coding sequence is TGTGCCAGCAGTGACTATTGGACGGGGGTTAGCACAGATACGCAGTATTTT. Residues: CASSDYWTGVSTDTQYF.

This clone was counted only a few times. The V and J genes are TRBV27 and TRBJ1-4; D perhaps matches TRBD1 (5 bases). V was trimmed by 2 bases and J by 14 bases, leaving 15 bases between them. Germline V CDR1 and CDR2: MNHEY, SMNVEV (reference sequence). The length of the CDR3 is 13 residues. CDR3 DNA sequence: TGTGCCAGCAGTTTAAGCAACCAGGGAACCCTGTTTTTT. Translating gives CASSLSNQGTLFF.

This clone was seen a handful of times. The same CDR3 is also encoded by other DNA sequences in this sample. This sequence joins TRBV9 and TRBJ1-6; TRBD1 matches at 7 bases. The length of the CDR3 is 15 residues. V shed 3 bases, J shed 7 bases, and the junction held 7 bases outside the gene matches. In germline, CDR1 is SGDLS, CDR2 YYNGEE. CDR3 sequence (DNA): TGTGCCAGCAGCGCCGGGACAGTGGGCAATTCACCCCTCCACTTT. Protein product: CASSAGTVGNSPLHF.

The chain combines TRBV15 with TRBJ2-2; 10 bases map to TRBD1. V was pared by 1 base and J by 7 bases, with 12 bases of the junction left unmatched. CDR3 length equals 18 residues. Germline V gene data show CDR1 as LNHNV and CDR2 as YYDKDF (reference sequence). CDR3 sequence reads: CATSRARRTGGKDGELFF. The DNA for the CDR3 is TGTGCCACCAGCAGAGCGAGGCGGACAGGGGGGAAGGACGGGGAGCTGTTTTTT.

The table lists this clone with a few counts. The rearrangement joins TRBV6-1 to TRBJ1-2, with 8 bases aligning to TRBD1. CDR3 length equals 13 residues. Germline-derived CDR1 and CDR2 are MNHNS and SASEGT. Germline trimming cut 10 bases from V and 6 bases from J; bases unmatched to any gene: 10. CDR3 region: CATWTGRPDGYTF. As DNA, the CDR3 is TGTGCCACTTGGACAGGGAGACCAGATGGCTACACCTTC.

V is TRBV5-4 and J is TRBJ1-6; TRBD1 matches at 7 bases. This CDR3 is 15 amino acids long. After removal of 4 bases from V and 5 bases from J, the junction contained 6 bases not matched to a gene. Germline CDR1 is SGHNT and CDR2 is YYREEE (reference sequence). CDR3 DNA sequence: TGTGCCAGCAGCCACTGGGACAGAAATAATTCACCCCTCCACTTT. It codes for CASSHWDRNNSPLHF.

This clone showed up just a few times. This chain links TRBV2 with TRBJ1-1; D is perhaps TRBD1 (6 bases). The CDR3 has 13 residues. Germline CDR1 and CDR2: SNHLY and FYNNEI. The V gene lost 8 bases and the J gene lost 1 base, with 11 bases spanning the gap. In DNA form, the CDR3 reads TGTGCCAGCCTCGGACAGCCGAACACTGAAGCTTTCTTT. Protein sequence: CASLGQPNTEAFF.

This clone was observed a single time. The chain links TRBV7-2 to TRBJ2-1; 12 bases are shared with TRBD2. Germline-derived CDR1 and CDR2 are SGHTA and FQGNSA. The V segment lost 6 bases and the J segment 8 bases; nucleotides outside the gene matches: 11. The CDR3 runs 16 residues. The CDR3 sequence is CASRPRLAGEGDEQFF. The CDR3 DNA is TGTGCCAGCAGACCACGACTAGCGGGAGAGGGGGATGAGCAGTTCTTC.